The 29 T cell receptor beta chains given below trace back to one sample, sequenced in a study of identical twins. From the 5' RACE reads, TCRdb called clonotypes with MiXCR, one entry per CDR3 protein. Among 400,000 to 500,000 distinct CDR3 sequences listed, roughly an eighth were seen once. These sequences were also reported in another study, on yellow fever vaccine responses in identical twins.

The sequenced sample was CD4+ T cells sorted from blood. The receptors here all came from a woman aged 18 to 35 in good health.

Only a few counts were recorded for this clonotype. This chain uses TRBV20-1 with TRBJ2-7; tentatively, D is TRBD1 (5 bases). Per germline, CDR1 DFQATT and CDR2 SNEGSKA (reference sequence). CDR3 length: 15 amino acids. V lost 0 bases and J 2 bases, leaving 14 bases between the germline ends. This CDR3 reads CSARDLGRAPYEQYF. Written as DNA, the CDR3 is TGCAGTGCTAGAGATCTCGGCAGGGCCCCCTACGAGCAGTACTTC.

The sample holds many counts of this clonotype. The V call is TRBV12-3 or TRBV12-4, the J call TRBJ1-4; D perhaps matches TRBD1 (5 bases). The CDR3 is made up of 16 amino acids. The V gene lost 6 bases and the J gene lost 0 bases, with 14 bases spanning the gap. The chain's CDR3 is CASRKTGGTTNEKLFF. Written as DNA, the CDR3 is TGTGCCAGCAGAAAAACAGGAGGGACAACTAATGAAAAACTGTTTTTT.

Only a few counts were recorded for this clonotype. The V call is TRBV28, the J call TRBJ2-7, with D uncertain. V gave up 8 bases and J gave up 7 bases, with 15 bases separating them. The CDR3 has 12 amino acids. Per the germline V gene, CDR1 is MDHEN and CDR2 is SYDVKM. The DNA for the CDR3 is TGTGCCAGCCAATATTTTACGGGTGAGCAGTACTTC. Translation: CASQYFTGEQYF. The full variable domain, in which reference TRBV28 and TRBJ2-7 provide the parts outside the CDR3, is DVKVTQSSRYLVKRTGEKVFLECVQDMDHENMFWYRQDPGLGLRLIYFSYDVKMKEKGDIPEGYSVSREKKERFSLILESASTNQTSMYLCASQYFTGEQYFGPGTRLTVT.

This clonotype was found a few times. The CDR3 bases are TGTGCCAGCAGCTACCAACCTGGCACTGAGCAGTTCTTC. It is translated as CASSYQPGTEQFF. This chain uses TRBV3-1 with TRBJ2-1; D not resolved. Germline CDR1 reads LGHDT; CDR2 reads YNNKEL (reference sequence). The CDR3 sequence is 13 residues long. The ends were cut back, 5 bases at V and 9 bases at J, with 14 bases in the middle.

The chain uses TRBV28 and TRBJ2-6; maybe TRBD2 (5 bases). Germline V gene sequence: CDR1 MDHEN, CDR2 SYDVKM. CDR3 length equals 19 residues. Trimming cost V 6 bases and J 0 bases, with 21 bases left between them. CDR3 nucleotide sequence: TGTGCCAGCAGCATCCTCCGGGGTCAGAAATCCTCTGGGGCCAACGTCCTGACTTTC. Translation: CASSILRGQKSSGANVLTF. The variable domain in full, completed from reference TRBV28 and TRBJ2-6, reads DVKVTQSSRYLVKRTGEKVFLECVQDMDHENMFWYRQDPGLGLRLIYFSYDVKMKEKGDIPEGYSVSREKKERFSLILESASTNQTSMYLCASSILRGQKSSGANVLTFGAGSRLTVL.

Comment on this clonotype: The junction shows a germline mismatch at one end, possibly a read error. V and J are TRBV4-1 and TRBJ2-7; D possibly corresponds to TRBD2 (5 bases). This CDR3 contains 14 residues. The germline gives CDR1 MGHRA, CDR2 YSYEKL. The CDR3 DNA reads TGCGCCCGCAGCCAAGTCAACGGGATCTACGAGCAGTACTTC. Protein product: CARSQVNGIYEQYF.

This clonotype was detected many times. V gene TRBV12-3 or TRBV12-4 combines with J gene TRBJ1-2; the match to TRBD1 covers 7 bases. With 1 base clipped from V and 8 bases from J, the junction kept 4 bases outside the gene matches. This CDR3 spans 13 amino acids. In DNA, the CDR3 is TGTGCCAGCAGTTTAGGTGGGACAGCGGGCTACACCTTC. This gives the protein CASSLGGTAGYTF.

This chain connects TRBV6-5 to TRBJ2-5; 7 positions agree with TRBD1. The CDR3 runs 15 residues. Germline V gene data show CDR1 as MNHEY and CDR2 as SVGAGI. V shed 2 bases, J shed 2 bases, and the junction held 5 bases outside the gene matches. CDR3 coding DNA: TGTGCCAGCAGTTACCTGACAGGGCTTCAAGAGACCCAGTACTTC. Its protein is CASSYLTGLQETQYF.

The rearrangement joins TRBV6-5 to TRBJ1-2, with D uncertain. Per germline, CDR1 MNHEY and CDR2 SVGAGI. The CDR3 is 15 amino acids. Trimming removed 5 bases from V and 5 bases from J, with 18 bases in between. CDR3 amino acids: CASSTSNTQLYGYTF. The CDR3 nucleotides are TGTGCCAGCAGTACTAGTAATACTCAGTTGTATGGCTACACCTTC.

This clonotype was observed a few times. The V gene is TRBV11-2, the J gene TRBJ2-7, with 16 bases identical to TRBD2. The V segment lost 5 bases and the J segment 2 bases; nucleotides outside the gene matches: 12. Looked up from germline, CDR1 is SGHAT and CDR2 is FQNNGV. This CDR3 comprises 19 residues. The CDR3 nucleotides are TGTGCCAGCAGCCCTCGCCCGGGACTAGCGGGAGGGCAAGCCTACGAGCAGTACTTC. Its translation is CASSPRPGLAGGQAYEQYF.

A few counts support this clonotype. The chain is built from TRBV7-8 and TRBJ2-7; D not resolved. Germline CDR1 is SGHVS and CDR2 is FQNEAQ. V was clipped by 5 bases and J by 2 bases, with 16 bases between them. The CDR3 length is 15 residues. The CDR3 spells CASSGSSGSPYEQYF. Written as DNA, the CDR3 is TGTGCCAGCAGCGGTAGTTCGGGTTCTCCCTACGAGCAGTACTTC. The whole variable domain, filled in from reference TRBV7-8 and TRBJ2-7, reads GAGVSQSPRYKVAKRGQDVALRCDPISGHVSLFWYQQALGQGPEFLTYFQNEAQLDKSGLPSDRFFAERPEGSVSTLKIQRTQQEDSAVYLCASSGSSGSPYEQYFGPGTRLTVT.

This clonotype was counted only a few times. CDR3 amino acids: CASSLASLWQRPSIGQETQYF. For the CDR3, the DNA is TGTGCCAGCAGCTTGGCCAGTTTGTGGCAGAGGCCATCGATAGGCCAAGAGACCCAGTACTTC. The chain combines TRBV5-6 with TRBJ2-5; D is uncertain. This CDR3 is built from 21 residues. The V end was cut by 0 bases, the J end by 1 base, with 28 bases between. CDR1 is SGHDT, CDR2 YYEEEE, per germline.

This sequence joins TRBV12-3 or TRBV12-4 and TRBJ2-2; 7 bases are shared with TRBD1. V was clipped by 6 bases and J by 15 bases; unmatched bases: 10. The CDR3 is 12 residues long. The CDR3 nucleotides are TGTGCCAGCAGATACGGGACAGTCGACGTGTTTTTT. Its translation is CASRYGTVDVFF.

This clonotype came up many times. This chain links TRBV5-5 with TRBJ2-3; TRBD2 matches 12 bases. The germline gives CDR1 SGHKS, CDR2 YYEKEE (reference sequence). Unmatched junction bases numbered 2, after V lost 4 bases and J lost 2 bases. This CDR3 has 15 residues. CDR3 loop: CASSRLAGDTDTQYF. The CDR3 DNA sequence: TGTGCCAGCAGCCGACTAGCGGGGGACACAGATACGCAGTATTTT.

This chain uses TRBV3-1 with TRBJ2-3; D not resolved. The V gene lost 1 base and the J gene lost 0 bases, with 8 bases spanning the gap. The CDR3 length is 15 residues. CDR1 and CDR2 (germline): LGHDT, YNNKEL (reference sequence). CDR3 sequence reads: CASSQVPASTDTQYF. The CDR3 DNA sequence: TGTGCCAGCAGCCAAGTTCCAGCGAGCACAGATACGCAGTATTTT.

V gene TRBV30 combines with J gene TRBJ2-7, with 8 positions matching TRBD2. The germline V gene encodes CDR1 GTSNPN and CDR2 SVGIG (reference sequence). The CDR3 covers 13 residues. Germline trimming cut 3 bases from V and 0 bases from J; bases unmatched to any gene: 1. CDR3 in DNA: TGTGCCTGGAGCGGGGGGGACTCCTACGAGCAGTACTTC. Amino acids: CAWSGGDSYEQYF.

Many counts were recorded for this clonotype. The gene calls are TRBV13 and TRBJ1-6, with a tentative D call TRBD1 (6 bases). Trimming took off 5 bases at V and 8 bases at J, with 19 bases between the two ends. CDR1 and CDR2 from the germline V gene are PRHDT and FYEKMQ (reference sequence). The CDR3 runs 16 residues. CDR3 protein: CASSLRDMGFDSPLHF. DNA of the CDR3: TGTGCCAGCAGCCTCCGGGACATGGGTTTTGATTCACCCCTCCACTTT.

The V gene is TRBV7-2, the J gene TRBJ2-1; D is unclear. The CDR3 spans 17 residues. Germline V gene lookup returns CDR1 SGHTA and CDR2 FQGNSA. The ends were cut back, 4 bases at V and 0 bases at J, with 16 bases in the middle. This CDR3 reads CASSSYRGRSSYNEQFF. The DNA for the CDR3 is TGTGCCAGCAGCTCGTACCGCGGACGGAGCTCCTACAATGAGCAGTTCTTC.

This clonotype has just a few counts. This rearrangement joins TRBV12-3 or TRBV12-4 to TRBJ1-2; D is unclear. V was pared by 6 bases and J by 3 bases, with 8 bases between. CDR3 length equals 12 residues. The CDR3 DNA reads as TGTGCCAGCAGCGGATTTTACTATGGCTACACCTTC. Translating it yields CASSGFYYGYTF.

V usage is TRBV15 and J usage is TRBJ1-2; no reliable D call. V was cut by 0 bases and J by 4 bases, with 15 bases left in between. Per germline, CDR1 LNHNV and CDR2 YYDKDF (reference sequence). The CDR3 runs to 16 residues. The CDR3 spells CATSRDLGENSYGYTF. In DNA form, the CDR3 reads TGTGCCACCAGCAGAGATCTTGGGGAGAATTCCTATGGCTACACCTTC. Together with reference TRBV15 and TRBJ1-2, the CDR3 gives the full variable domain: DAMVIQNPRYQVTQFGKPVTLSCSQTLNHNVMYWYQQKSSQAPKLLFHYYDKDFNNEADTPDNFQSRRPNTSFCFLDIRSPGLGDTAMYLCATSRDLGENSYGYTFGSGTRLTVV.

This clonotype came up a few times. In DNA, the CDR3 is TGTGCCAGCAGTTTAATTGTAGGGGAGGGGAGCAATCAGCCCCAGCATTTT. Translation gives CASSLIVGEGSNQPQHF. This chain joins TRBV12-3 or TRBV12-4 and TRBJ1-5; the D gene is possibly TRBD1 (5 bases). V gave up 2 bases and J gave up 1 base, with 15 bases separating them. The CDR3 is 17 residues long.

The chain uses TRBV27 and TRBJ2-5; 11 bases match TRBD2. J gave up 7 bases and V 5 bases, and 15 bases lay outside the gene matches. This CDR3 comprises 17 residues. CDR1 is MNHEY, CDR2 SMNVEV, per germline (reference sequence). DNA for the CDR3: TGTGCCAGCAGTATAACGCTAGCGGGGGGAGCTCACGGGACCCAGTACTTC. Protein sequence: CASSITLAGGAHGTQYF.

This clonotype was recorded a few times. This chain connects TRBV14 to TRBJ2-1; D is unresolved. V lost 3 bases, J lost 9 bases, and 15 bases lay in between. The CDR3 loop spans 14 amino acids. CDR1 SGHDN and CDR2 FVKESK come from the germline V gene. The DNA of the CDR3 is TGTGCCAGCAGCCAGGCTTCGCTCGCGATTGAGCAGTTCTTC. Amino acids: CASSQASLAIEQFF.

Remarks on this clonotype: Germline and junction disagree at one end, which may indicate a read error. The rearrangement joins TRBV7-7 to TRBJ2-5, with 9 bases lining up with TRBD1. This CDR3 region has 14 residues. The germline gives CDR1 SSHAT, CDR2 FNYEAQ (reference sequence). The CDR3 sequence: CASSLGTGRENQYF. In DNA, the CDR3 is TGTGCTAGCAGCCTCGGGACAGGGAGAGAGAACCAGTACTTC.

The chain has TRBV4-1 and TRBJ2-7, with 7 nucleotides matching TRBD1. V gave up 3 bases and J gave up 6 bases; unmatched junction bases: 14. The CDR3 spans 16 residues. Germline CDR1 reads MGHRA; CDR2 reads YSYEKL. CDR3 DNA sequence: TGCGCCAGCAGCCACGGAAGGGGGCCGGTCCCAGCCGAGCAGTACTTC. It codes for CASSHGRGPVPAEQYF.

The table lists this clonotype with a few counts. The gene calls are TRBV6-1 and TRBJ2-1, with 9 bases identical to TRBD1. Germline CDR1 is MNHNS and CDR2 is SASEGT. V was clipped by 0 bases and J by 3 bases; unmatched bases: 9. The CDR3 is made up of 18 amino acids. In nucleotides, the CDR3 is TGTGCCAGCAGTGAAGCGTTCGGGGGACAGGGTATCTACAATGAGCAGTTCTTC. Translating it yields CASSEAFGGQGIYNEQFF.

There are many counts of this clonotype. This chain uses TRBV3-1 with TRBJ2-5; D may be TRBD2 (5 bases). Trimming took off 0 bases at V and 4 bases at J, with 6 bases between the two ends. The germline gives CDR1 LGHDT, CDR2 YNNKEL (reference sequence). The CDR3 has 13 residues. CDR3 protein: CASSQDRGETQYF. Here the CDR3 DNA reads TGTGCCAGCAGCCAAGATCGGGGAGAGACCCAGTACTTC.

This chain links TRBV2 with TRBJ2-5; D is ambiguous. The germline V gene has CDR1 SNHLY and CDR2 FYNNEI. CDR3 size: 14 residues. Trimming cost V 6 bases and J 5 bases, with 16 bases left between them. CDR3 loop: CASRSWVLLETQYF. The DNA for the CDR3 is TGTGCCAGCAGGTCCTGGGTATTGCTTGAGACCCAGTACTTC.

About this clonotype: Given a much more abundant clone one base away, this may be a read error. Here the CDR3 omits its conserved ending phenylalanine or tryptophan, so a read error is the likely source. The chain recombines TRBV12-3 or TRBV12-4 with TRBJ2-7; D unclear. This CDR3 is built from 13 residues. V was trimmed by 2 bases and J by 2 bases, leaving 7 bases between them. CDR3 sequence (DNA): TGTGCCAGCAGTTTACAAGTGGCCTACGAGCAGTACATC. Protein sequence: CASSLQVAYEQYI.